This note documents a single T cell receptor beta chain sequence. This sample is part of a study of blood T cell repertoires in COVID-19. Study as a whole: Sample material is recorded as cDNA or gDNA derived from T cells, B-cell-depleted T cells, or PBMCs.

The CDR3 is made up of 15 amino acids. Trimming cost V 4 bases and J 3 bases, with 17 bases left between them. The V gene's germline CDR1 is SGHTS and CDR2 YDEGEE. Authors' analysis steps: Counts of nucleated cells, estimated from reference gene primer amplification, were obtained. The table came from immunoSEQ multiplex PCR; TCRdb's copy has only in-frame clones and leaves some out. The DNA gave D and trimming, while V, J and clone size come from that table. This repertoire shows around 50,000 clones, around nine tenths found once; its top ten account for under 6.5%. The sequence was collected from a man between 65 and 79 years old with acute or convalescent COVID-19. The sequenced sample consisted of peripheral blood. This rearrangement joins TRBV5-8 to TRBJ2-7; D is perhaps TRBD1 (6 bases). The DNA of the CDR3 is TGTGCCAGCAGCCCCGTGTTGACAGGCCTCTACGAGCAGTACTTC. This encodes CASSPVLTGLYEQYF.